These 19 T cell receptor beta chains came from one sample sequenced in a study of blood T cell repertoires in COVID-19. Measured with immunoSEQ multiplex PCR; TCRdb has only the in-frame clones, and not every one. Of around 300,000 clones listed, about 82% are singletons. Sequenced sample: peripheral blood. Source of these receptors: a human donor in a cohort sampled during active COVID-19.

The V call is TRBV19, the J call TRBJ1-1; maybe TRBD1 (5 bases). The germline V gene encodes CDR1 LNHDA and CDR2 SQIVND (reference sequence). The CDR3 is 13 residues long. V was cut by 6 bases and J by 0 bases, with 8 bases left in between. The CDR3 DNA sequence: TGTGCCAGTAGCCGCAGGGTGAACACTGAAGCTTTCTTT. Its protein is CASSRRVNTEAFF.

The chain joins TRBV27 to TRBJ2-1; 10 positions agree with TRBD2. The CDR3 has 15 residues. In germline, CDR1 is MNHEY, CDR2 SMNVEV (reference sequence). Trimming cost V 8 bases and J 12 bases; bases outside gene matches: 16. The CDR3 here is CASPHRSGGVPWQFF. CDR3 DNA sequence: TGTGCCAGCCCTCATCGAAGCGGGGGGGTTCCCTGGCAGTTCTTC.

The chain is built from TRBV6-5 and TRBJ2-5, with a possible D match to TRBD1 (6 bases). The CDR3 is 13 amino acids. The V gene's germline CDR1 is MNHEY and CDR2 SVGAGI. Trimming removed 6 bases from V and 5 bases from J, with 13 bases in between. CDR3 bases: TGTGCCAGCAGCAAACAGGGTTGGGAGACCCAGTACTTC. It specifies CASSKQGWETQYF.

This clone was seen once. The rearrangement joins TRBV19 to TRBJ1-5; unclear D gene. This CDR3 comprises 13 residues. Germline V gives CDR1 LNHDA, CDR2 SQIVND (reference sequence). Trimming cost V 5 bases and J 7 bases, with 12 bases left between them. The CDR3 loop reads CASSGPREQPQHF. In nucleotides, the CDR3 is TGTGCCAGTAGTGGGCCGAGGGAACAGCCCCAGCATTTT.

The chain employs TRBV5-1 and TRBJ2-7, with D maybe TRBD1 (7 bases). V lost 4 bases and J 2 bases, leaving 16 bases between the germline ends. The length of the CDR3 is 15 residues. CDR1 is SGHRS, CDR2 YFSETQ, per germline. The CDR3, as DNA: TGCGCCAGCAGCGTTTCAGGGGGGTTGGCCTACGAGCAGTACTTC. Protein: CASSVSGGLAYEQYF.

The chain carries TRBV7-3 and TRBJ2-1, with 15 bases aligning to TRBD2. Germline V gene lookup returns CDR1 SGHTA and CDR2 FQGTGA. The trim removed 5 bases at V and 9 bases at J, leaving 11 bases unmatched. The CDR3 loop spans 17 amino acids. CDR3 DNA: TGTGCCAGCAGCCCCCATGGGACTAGCGGGGGGCGTGGTGAGCAGTTCTTC. Its translation: CASSPHGTSGGRGEQFF.

In this sample, this clone turned up a few times. The rearrangement joins TRBV5-4 to TRBJ2-4; D might be TRBD1 (6 bases). Trimming cost V 4 bases and J 5 bases, with 10 bases left between them. The germline V gene encodes CDR1 SGHNT and CDR2 YYREEE (reference sequence). The CDR3 spans 13 residues. CDR3 nucleotides: TGTGCCAGCAGCCCCTGGACAGAAAACATTCAGTACTTC. It is translated as CASSPWTENIQYF.

The rearrangement joins TRBV4-1 to TRBJ2-7; D possibly corresponds to TRBD1 (6 bases). Germline loops: CDR1 MGHRA, CDR2 YSYEKL. This CDR3 is 16 amino acids long. Trimming left V 4 bases short and J 0 bases short, with 16 bases between. CDR3 nucleotide sequence: TGCGCCAGCAGCCGGCAGGCAACAGGGACCTCCTACGAGCAGTACTTC. It yields the protein CASSRQATGTSYEQYF.

V and J are TRBV7-9 and TRBJ1-6, with 7 bases aligning to TRBD1. Germline assignment: CDR1 SEHNR and CDR2 FQNEAQ (reference sequence). Trimming cost V 6 bases and J 6 bases; bases outside gene matches: 11. This CDR3 is 16 amino acids long. CDR3 region: CASSQKTGLGNSPLHF. The CDR3 DNA reads TGTGCCAGCAGTCAGAAGACAGGGTTAGGTAATTCACCCCTCCACTTT.

V usage is TRBV6-5 and J usage is TRBJ2-1, with 10 bases identical to TRBD2. V was clipped by 4 bases and J by 5 bases; unmatched bases: 8. Per germline, CDR1 MNHEY and CDR2 SVGAGI. The CDR3 spans 16 residues. The CDR3 DNA reads TGTGCCAGCAGTTCCGGGGTAGCGGGGGGTCACAATGAGCAGTTCTTC. Translation: CASSSGVAGGHNEQFF.

This clone has just one count. The chain has TRBV18 and TRBJ1-1; D remains ambiguous. Trimming removed 0 bases at V and 10 bases at J, with 9 bases between. CDR3 length: 12 residues. Germline values: CDR1 KGHSH, CDR2 LQKENI. The chain's CDR3 is CASSPPSGVAFF. The CDR3 DNA reads TGTGCCAGCTCACCACCTTCCGGGGTAGCTTTCTTT.

DNA of the CDR3: TGCAGCGTTGCAGAGGACAGGGTTTTTTTCAATGAGCAGTTCTTC. Its translation is CSVAEDRVFFNEQFF. J is TRBJ2-1 and V is TRBV29-1; TRBD1 agrees at 8 bases. J gave up 6 bases and V 4 bases, and 11 bases lay outside the gene matches. This CDR3 has 15 amino acids. Germline V gene sequence: CDR1 SQVTM, CDR2 ANQGSEA.

The chain links TRBV27 to TRBJ1-2, with D maybe TRBD1 (5 bases). Germline lookup yields CDR1 MNHEY and CDR2 SMNVEV (reference sequence). The CDR3 has 16 amino acids. V shed 7 bases and J shed 7 bases, with 25 bases lying between them. The CDR3 loop is CASTSWAVPRGGGYTF. The CDR3, as DNA: TGTGCCAGCACCTCGTGGGCAGTCCCCCGGGGGGGTGGCTACACCTTC.

The chain couples TRBV24-1 to TRBJ1-2, with 7 bases identical to TRBD1. Germline CDR1 reads KGHDR; CDR2 reads SFDVKD. The CDR3 loop spans 14 amino acids. The V and J ends lost 0 bases and 6 bases, in that order; junction bases with no gene match: 3. The CDR3 bases are TGTGCCACCAGTGATTTGGGGACAGCGGATGGCTACACCTTC. Translation: CATSDLGTADGYTF.

The CDR3, as DNA: TGTGCCAGCAGGTCGGGAGGGATGTACGAGCAGTACTTC. Protein: CASRSGGMYEQYF. The chain has TRBV2 and TRBJ2-7, with TRBD2 identical over 8 bases. Trimming removed 6 bases from V and 4 bases from J; junction bases left unmatched: 5. This CDR3 spans 13 amino acids. CDR1 and CDR2 (germline): SNHLY, FYNNEI.

This clone has a handful of counts. The chain employs TRBV25-1 and TRBJ1-2; no clear D gene. Trimming left V 11 bases short and J 4 bases short, with 17 bases between. The length of the CDR3 is 13 residues. CDR1 and CDR2 (germline): MGHDK, SYGVNS. Here the CDR3 reads CASHGEGGYGYTF. The CDR3 DNA follows: TGTGCCTCTCATGGGGAGGGAGGCTATGGCTACACCTTC.

This clone was seen just once. The chain has TRBV29-1 and TRBJ2-7, with TRBD2 identical over 8 bases. Germline CDR1 reads SQVTM; CDR2 reads ANQGSEA. Trimming at V came to 7 bases and at J to 3 bases, leaving 11 bases not matched to a gene. The CDR3 is made up of 14 amino acids. The CDR3 here is CSAQPGGVVYEQYF. As DNA, the CDR3 is TGCAGCGCCCAACCCGGGGGGGTGGTCTACGAGCAGTACTTC.

The genes are TRBV5-6 and TRBJ1-2; 9 bases match TRBD1. The CDR3 consists of 15 residues. V lost 0 bases, J lost 6 bases, and 6 bases stayed unmatched. The V gene's germline CDR1 is SGHDT and CDR2 YYEEEE. In DNA form, the CDR3 reads TGTGCCAGCAGCTTGGTGGGACAGGGTCTAAATGGCTACACCTTC. This codes for CASSLVGQGLNGYTF. The full variable domain, rest sourced from reference TRBV5-6 and TRBJ1-2, is DAGVTQSPTHLIKTRGQQVTLRCSPKSGHDTVSWYQQALGQGPQFIFQYYEEEERQRGNFPDRFSGHQFPNYSSELNVNALLLGDSALYLCASSLVGQGLNGYTFGSGTRLTVV.

The chain is built from TRBV15 and TRBJ1-5; 9 bases agree with TRBD1. J was trimmed by 6 bases and V by 3 bases; bases with no gene match: 9. The CDR3 contains 16 residues. The germline CDR1 and CDR2 sequences are LNHNV and YYDKDF (reference sequence). The CDR3 loop is CATSSEDRGIGQPQHF. The CDR3 DNA reads as TGTGCCACCAGCAGTGAGGACAGGGGCATAGGTCAGCCCCAGCATTTT.